This T cell receptor beta chain was recorded in a study of T cell responses to AZD1222 COVID-19 vaccine. The protocol was immunoSEQ multiplex PCR, while the TCRdb copy is restricted to in-frame clones and leaves out a portion. The sample lists some 200,000 clones, roughly 94% occurring once. Trimming removed 5 bases at V and 0 bases at J, with 5 bases between. The length of the CDR3 is 13 residues. Looked up from germline, CDR1 is MDHEN and CDR2 is SYDVKM. A note on this clone: Its antigen is unidentified.

Findings and limits, study-wide: A reported finding is that nearly half of spike-specific TCRs target unmutated variant regions. Donors were mostly white British, more females; clonal diversity possibly underestimated.

This chain joins TRBV28 and TRBJ1-3; D gene unclear. The clonotype comes from an adult who received the MenACWY meningococcal vaccine as a control. The source was peripheral blood, collected 28 days after the second dose of the MenACWY control vaccine. CDR3 region: CASSPHSGNTIYF. CDR3 DNA: TGTGCCAGCAGTCCTCACTCTGGAAACACCATATATTTT.